This T cell receptor beta chain is from a study of cytomegalovirus exposure and HLA in healthy donors (dated by TCRdb to the late 2010s). Context from the whole study: An earlier analysis of approximately 640 of the donors reported about 250 Gb of sequence data and 120 million or so unique TCR beta sequences from about 200 million T cells. Approximately 300 gigabases of sequencing data and approximately 85 million unique TCR sequences were included in an early release covering about 700 HLA-typed donors. The genetic ancestry cluster associated with self-reported Caucasian donors included around 76% of the roughly 390 genotyped donors. The study aimed to test whether cataloging public T cell receptors could reveal signatures of past pathogen exposure. The study profiled the T cell repertoires of approximately 700 subjects by immunosequencing and related them to cytomegalovirus serostatus. Along with the roughly 610-subject first cohort, a separate validation cohort of over a hundred different subjects was used. High-throughput TCR immunosequencing, statistical association of individual TCRs with disease status, and machine learning were combined to predict cytomegalovirus infection status. In a later analysis, previously published TCR beta repertoires from 500 to 750 donors were re-analyzed and high-resolution HLA genotyping was added so that TCR occurrence patterns could be studied. The later analysis used no new phenotypic data to find candidate immune exposures, relying instead on TCR beta sequences and their occurrence across donors. An earlier analysis of fewer than 750 of the donors used high-throughput TCR beta sequencing to judge whether each TCR beta V gene segment behaved as functional or pseudogenic. Donor age, sex, ethnicity and CMV serostatus were compiled together with the repertoire data. Genome-wide SNP genotypes for about 65% of the 666 donors were used in a later genetic analysis, which treated that subset as a discovery cohort. Every discovery cohort repertoire had been produced on one sequencing platform. Both class I and class II loci were covered by HLA typing, at four-digit resolution. Typing coverage varied by locus: 629-630 donors for A, B, C, DRB1 and DQB1; under 550 for DQA1; approximately 570 for DPA1; roughly 470 for DPB1. Four or five DR-DQ haplotypes were handled as single units for association and clustering because linkage in the cohort was strong. On average, about 240,000 unique TCR beta nucleotide sequences were sequenced per donor among 300 to 500 genotyped donors of the cohort, with about 17% of those sequences being non-productive.

The library came from the immunoSEQ multiplex PCR assay. For the multiplex PCR, a mixture combining 60 forward primers for TCR Vbeta segments and 13 reverse primers for TCR Jbeta segments was used. A multiplex PCR assay on genomic DNA amplified the CDR3 region of rearranged TCR beta genes. Amplified TCR beta libraries were sequenced as 87-base-pair reads on the Illumina HiSeq System. Concerning the study's data processing: Across the 700 or so repertoires, a later analysis counted 75 million to 90 million unique TCR beta chains, around 10 million of which were shared by at least two donors. A nearest-neighbor algorithm error-corrected the raw reads and collapsed the reads into unique sequences, merging closely related sequences to remove PCR and sequencing errors. V, D and J gene segments were assigned by aligning CDR3 sequences to IMGT reference sequences. For a sequence to be retained, at least a six-nucleotide match to both a V gene segment and a J gene segment was required. Rearrangements were called productive when the CDR3 lacked stop codons and stayed in frame with V and J; all others were non-productive. CDR3 was defined according to IMGT convention as the region running from the second conserved V-encoded cysteine to the conserved J-encoded phenylalanine. Sequences without an unambiguous match to a single V gene segment were excluded from the earlier analysis of 587 of the donors. In an earlier analysis of 587 of the donors, a V segment was called functional when productive rearrangements were above 56.7%, and segregating when the standard deviation between donors exceeded 5%. A statistical classification framework was built to diagnose cytomegalovirus status from the catalog of TCR beta chain sequences. V and J gene assignment, in a later analysis, came from comparing TCR nucleotide sequences with IMGT/GENE-DB human TR gene sequences. A later analysis assigned CDR3 sequences and most-parsimonious VDJ recombination scenarios with the TCRdist pipeline. In a later analysis, each TCR beta chain was defined by its CDR3 amino acid sequence together with its V-gene family, and reads without a unique V-gene family were excluded. As a way to deal with suspected cross-contamination and a sequencing artifact, a later analysis dropped over 550 nucleotide sequences that were highly shared and had low generation probability. In a later analysis, a clonal expansion index was calculated for each public chain from normalized within-repertoire ranks of inferred template counts. Generation probabilities in a later analysis came from a VDJ recombination model fitted to out-of-frame rearrangements, and those results were checked against IGoR. A later analysis scored TCR-TCR, TCR-HLA and TCR-CMV co-occurrence with hypergeometric tests, applying a repertoire-size bias correction to TCR pairs. In a later analysis, false discovery rates were estimated by permuting HLA or CMV assignments 20 times. A later analysis grouped co-occurring TCRs with DBSCAN, adding TCRdist sequence similarity when clustering within HLA-allele-positive subsets. Repertoires with fewer than 30,000 or more than 120,000 public chains, plus five repertoires with anomalous nucleotide sharing, were excluded from co-occurrence clustering. Imported from immuneACCESS, the table was reduced by TCRdb to in-frame sequences with V and J called. These copies leave out some clones; in studies compared against another copy, an unresolved V gene accounts for under half, and the cause of the remainder is not known. V and J calls plus clone size are reproduced from that table; the DNA served to infer D and trimming. The sample table records roughly 150,000 clones; roughly 77% of these occur just once. About 4% of the sample is taken by the ten largest.

The cohort was made up of approximately 670 healthy bone marrow donors. At the time of sampling, every cohort member was nominally healthy, though immune exposures that went unrecorded were likely present. The donor was CMV seronegative and belonged to the group of several hundred seronegative cohort members. Every donor gave a peripheral blood sample, and the peripheral blood mononuclear cells from that sample were used for TCR beta sequencing. Genomic DNA was extracted from the blood cell samples with the Qiagen DNeasy Blood Extraction Kit. To note about this clone: The clone's antigen remains unknown. Nothing much larger sits one base from this clone, and base qualities are not available.

What the research found in general, with its limitations: In a later analysis, TCR association rates were found to vary across HLA loci, with the most associated TCRs seen for DRB1 alleles and the fewest for HLA-C alleles. Presence/absence analyses assumed roughly uniform sequencing depth across donors, an assumption that may not hold. A cluster of highly shared sequence variants was judged likely to represent a technical artifact of the sequencing pipeline. A further reported finding was that TCR beta sequences accurately predicted the HLA-A and HLA-B alleles for most subjects in the first cohort. V-gene and J-gene trimming of TCR beta chains was associated with a missense DCLRE1C variant in a later genetic analysis, and the association was replicated in an independent cohort. According to a later analysis, parvovirus B19, influenza, CMV and Epstein-Barr virus appeared linked to several top co-occurrence clusters. According to a later genetic analysis, donors in an Asian-associated ancestry cluster had fewer N-insertions in productive TCRs than the approximately 670-donor mean. In both the original and validation cohorts, the classifier was reported to diagnose cytomegalovirus status with high specificity and sensitivity. Across donors, most TCR sequences were observed very rarely, whereas some public TCRs were present in many individuals. An earlier analysis of around 500 of the donors showed that most TCR beta V segments appeared in productive rearrangements either about 90% or about 30% of the time, which broadly matched IMGT annotations. Linkage disequilibrium might explain the correlated functional status among segregating V segments, but an unknown experimental factor could not be excluded. This cohort had only TCR beta chains sequenced, and the lack of alpha or paired-chain data limited which features could be detected. For the cohort, immune exposure information was limited to CMV serostatus. In the study, roughly 160 TCR beta chains were listed as associated with cytomegalovirus. HLA typing was unavailable for some donors at each locus, so association tests used only the typed subset. Specific HLA alleles were associated with 18,000 or so TCR beta sequences at a false discovery rate of 0.05 in a later analysis. Compared with equally common non-associated chains, HLA-associated TCR beta chains in a later analysis were more clonally expanded and had lower generation probabilities. According to a later analysis, most CMV-associated TCR beta chains appeared to be HLA-restricted, and the HLA associations seemed to be driven largely by CMV exposure. According to the authors, the approach could potentially be generalized to other disease states and immunological phenotypes. Assigning TCR associations to individual alleles was difficult when HLA alleles, especially DR and DQ, strongly co-occurred. In vitro tests confirmed that a few of the cytomegalovirus-associated TCR beta chains recognize cytomegalovirus antigens. The earlier analysis of 450 to 700 of the donors excluded 15 to 20 rarely observed V segments, including chromosome 9 orphons, because counts were too low.

Sequences were obtained from PBMCs. The receptor comes from a male donor in good health and CMV-seronegative.

Read as DNA, the sequence is TGCGCCAGCAGCTTGACAGGGGAAAAACTGTTTTTT. Its amino acids are CASSLTGEKLFF. Here the chain combines TRBV5-1 and TRBJ1-4; a weak D assignment points to TRBD1 (6 bases agree). Based on the germline V gene, the CDR1 and CDR2 sequences are SGHRS and YFSETQ. V and J lose 1 base and 8 bases, and a span of 6 bases separates them. The CDR3 has 12 amino acids, counting the end cysteine and phenylalanine. Solely the CDR3 DNA is kept, with 36 bases framed from the first base.